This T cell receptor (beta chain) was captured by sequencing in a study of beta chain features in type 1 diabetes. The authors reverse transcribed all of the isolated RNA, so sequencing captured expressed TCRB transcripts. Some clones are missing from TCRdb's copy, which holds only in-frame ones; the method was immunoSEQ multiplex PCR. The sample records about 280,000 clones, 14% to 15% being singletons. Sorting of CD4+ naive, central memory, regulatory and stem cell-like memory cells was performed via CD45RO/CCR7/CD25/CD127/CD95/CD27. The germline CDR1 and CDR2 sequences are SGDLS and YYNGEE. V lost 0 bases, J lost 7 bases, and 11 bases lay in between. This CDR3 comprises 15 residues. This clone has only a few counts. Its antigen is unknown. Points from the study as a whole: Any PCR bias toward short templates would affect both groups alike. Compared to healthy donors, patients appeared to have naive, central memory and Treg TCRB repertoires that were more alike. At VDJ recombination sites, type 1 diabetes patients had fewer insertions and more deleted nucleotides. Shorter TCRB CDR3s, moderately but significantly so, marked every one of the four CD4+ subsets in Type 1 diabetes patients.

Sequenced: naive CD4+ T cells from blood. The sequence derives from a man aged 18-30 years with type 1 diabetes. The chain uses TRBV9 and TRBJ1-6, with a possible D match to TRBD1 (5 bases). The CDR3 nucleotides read TGTGCCAGCAGCGTAGAGAAGGGGCAGAATTCACCCCTCCACTTT. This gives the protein CASSVEKGQNSPLHF.